This is a list of T cell receptor beta chains from one sample in a study of shared clonotypes between healthy human individuals. Measured with immunoSEQ multiplex PCR; TCRdb has only the in-frame clones, and not every one. This table has some 2,400,000 clones, around 95% appearing once. The sequencing input was naive CD4+ T cells sorted from blood. The receptors derive from a man younger than 35 in good health. Each CDR3 is given with its conserved first and last residue. D genes are given only for firm matches. Clone size is given for some rows only: seen once, a few or many times, or a class if the clone is expanded.

>TRBD1|TRBV6-5|TRBJ2-5|15|-
CASSYLTGLQETQYF
TGTGCCAGCAGTTACCTGACAGGGTTGCAAGAGACCCAGTACTTC
>-|TRBV6-5|TRBJ1-4|11|-
CASSYKGKLFF
TGTGCCAGCAGTTATAAGGGAAAACTGTTTTTT
>-|TRBV2|TRBJ1-1|12|-
CASSWESTEAFF
TGTGCCAGCAGTTGGGAGAGCACTGAAGCTTTCTTT
>TRBD2|TRBV5-1|TRBJ2-2|16|-
CATWYGRGLNTGELFF
TGCGCCACCTGGTATGGGAGGGGACTGAACACCGGGGAGCTGTTTTTT
>TRBD2|TRBV2|TRBJ2-1|16|-
CASSRSGGSSYNEQFF
TGTGCCAGCAGTCGTAGCGGGGGGAGCTCCTACAATGAGCAGTTCTTC
>-|TRBV7-9|TRBJ1-4|18|-
CASSLGGTRASTNEKLFF
TGTGCCAGCAGCTTAGGAGGAACCAGGGCGTCGACTAATGAAAAACTGTTTTTT
>-|TRBV7-2|TRBJ2-2|16|-
CASSPRLVFPLGELFF
TGTGCCAGCAGCCCCCGACTAGTTTTCCCCCTCGGGGAGCTGTTTTTT
>TRBD1|TRBV9|TRBJ1-4|14|once
CASSGGTGWEKLFF
TGTGCCAGCAGCGGGGGGACAGGCTGGGAAAAACTGTTTTTT
>TRBD1|TRBV5-1|TRBJ2-3|15|-
CASSSRDRLTDTQYF
TGCGCCAGCAGCTCCCGGGACAGGTTAACAGATACGCAGTATTTT
>-|TRBV30|TRBJ1-1|14|-
CAWSIGRGNTEAFF
TGTGCCTGGAGTATCGGGAGAGGGAACACTGAAGCTTTCTTT
>-|TRBV11-3|TRBJ2-1|11|-
CASSLGFEQFF
TGTGCCAGCAGCTTGGGGTTCGAGCAGTTCTTC
>-|TRBV14|TRBJ2-7|14|-
CASSQGGSSYEQYF
TGTGCCAGCAGCCAAGGCGGGTCGTCCTACGAGCAGTACTTC
>-|TRBV19|TRBJ2-5|13|-
CASSIGSKEAQYF
TGTGCCAGTAGTATCGGCAGCAAAGAGGCCCAGTACTTC
>-|TRBV5-4|TRBJ1-1|14|-
CASSLKTAGAEAFF
TGTGCCAGCAGCTTGAAAACAGCGGGCGCTGAAGCTTTCTTT
>-|TRBV28|TRBJ2-6|15|-
CASSLTRSGANVLTF
TGTGCCAGCAGTTTAACAAGGTCTGGGGCCAACGTCCTGACTTTC
>TRBD1|TRBV7-8|TRBJ1-2|13|-
CASSLRQGGGYTF
TGTGCCAGCAGCTTAAGACAGGGGGGCGGCTACACCTTC
>-|TRBV11-2|TRBJ2-5|15|-
CASSLGLAVQETQYF
TGTGCCAGCAGCTTAGGGCTAGCAGTACAAGAGACCCAGTACTTC
>-|TRBV30|TRBJ2-7|16|-
CAWSIGPAGHSYEQYF
TGTGCCTGGAGTATAGGTCCTGCGGGGCACTCCTACGAGCAGTACTTC
>TRBD1|TRBV27|TRBJ1-2|14|-
CASSSGGADYGYTF
TGTGCCAGCAGCTCAGGGGGCGCGGACTATGGCTACACCTTC
>TRBD2|TRBV11-1|TRBJ2-3|16|-
CASSLGLAGGIDTQYF
TGTGCCAGCAGCTTGGGACTAGCGGGGGGAATAGATACGCAGTATTTT
>-|TRBV30|TRBJ1-3|15|-
CAWKVTIVSGNTIYF
TGTGCCTGGAAGGTCACTATAGTCTCTGGAAACACCATATATTTT
>-|TRBV1|TRBJ1-2|18|once
CTSSQDRGQANANYGYTF
TGCACCAGCAGCCAAGATCGGGGACAGGCCAACGCTAACTATGGCTACACCTTC
>-|TRBV7-2|TRBJ1-6|15|-
CASSFMRSYNSPLHF
TGTGCCAGCAGCTTTATGCGGTCCTATAATTCACCCCTCCACTTT
>-|TRBV5-1|TRBJ2-1|14|-
CASQSGASYNEQFF
TGCGCCAGCCAGAGCGGAGCCTCCTACAATGAGCAGTTCTTC
>-|TRBV30|TRBJ2-7|12|-
CAWKPGNYEQYF
TGTGCCTGGAAGCCGGGAAACTACGAGCAGTACTTC
>TRBD1|TRBV7-2|TRBJ2-7|16|-
CASSSKTGTGAYEQYF
TGTGCCAGCAGCTCAAAGACCGGGACAGGAGCCTACGAGCAGTACTTC
>-|TRBV27|TRBJ2-5|14|-
CASGLGGTRDTQYF
TGTGCCAGCGGCTTGGGGGGAACAAGAGATACCCAGTACTTC
>-|TRBV2|TRBJ2-7|12|-
CATGTSAYEQYF
TGTGCCACCGGGACAAGTGCCTACGAGCAGTACTTC
>-|TRBV25-1|TRBJ1-6|16|-
CASRGWGDSYNSPLHF
TGTGCCAGCAGAGGGTGGGGTGACTCCTATAATTCACCCCTCCACTTT